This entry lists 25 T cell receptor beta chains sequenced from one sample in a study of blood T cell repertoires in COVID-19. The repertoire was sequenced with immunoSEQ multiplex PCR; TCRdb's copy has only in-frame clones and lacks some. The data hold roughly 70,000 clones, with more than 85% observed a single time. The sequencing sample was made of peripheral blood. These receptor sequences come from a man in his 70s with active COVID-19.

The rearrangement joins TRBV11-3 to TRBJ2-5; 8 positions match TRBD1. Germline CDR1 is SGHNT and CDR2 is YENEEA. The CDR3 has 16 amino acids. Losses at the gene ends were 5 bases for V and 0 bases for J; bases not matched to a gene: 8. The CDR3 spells CASSPEGQEYQETQYF. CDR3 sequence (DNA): TGTGCCAGCAGCCCCGAGGGACAGGAGTACCAAGAGACCCAGTACTTC.

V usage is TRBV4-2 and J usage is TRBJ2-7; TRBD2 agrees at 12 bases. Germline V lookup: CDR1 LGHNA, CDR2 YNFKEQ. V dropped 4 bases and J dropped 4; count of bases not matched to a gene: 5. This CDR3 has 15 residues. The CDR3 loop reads CASSPRLAGEYEQYF. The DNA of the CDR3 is TGTGCCAGCAGCCCCAGACTAGCGGGAGAGTACGAGCAGTACTTC.

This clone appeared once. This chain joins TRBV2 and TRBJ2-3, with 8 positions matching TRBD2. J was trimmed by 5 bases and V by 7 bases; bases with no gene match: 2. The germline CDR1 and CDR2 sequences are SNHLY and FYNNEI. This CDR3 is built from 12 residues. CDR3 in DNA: TGTGCCAGCAAGCTAGCGGGAGATACGCAGTATTTT. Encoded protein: CASKLAGDTQYF. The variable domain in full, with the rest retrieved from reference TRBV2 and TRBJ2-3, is EPEVTQTPSHQVTQMGQEVILRCVPISNHLYFYWYRQILGQKVEFLVSFYNNEISEKSEIFDDQFSVERPDGSNFTLKIRSTKLEDSAMYFCASKLAGDTQYFGPGTRLTVL.

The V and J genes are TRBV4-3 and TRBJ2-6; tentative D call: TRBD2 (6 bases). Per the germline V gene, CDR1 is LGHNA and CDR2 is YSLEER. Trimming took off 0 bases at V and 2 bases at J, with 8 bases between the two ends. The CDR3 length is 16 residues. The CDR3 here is CASSQDSGAGANVLTF. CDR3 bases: TGCGCCAGCAGCCAAGATTCGGGGGCTGGGGCCAACGTCCTGACTTTC.

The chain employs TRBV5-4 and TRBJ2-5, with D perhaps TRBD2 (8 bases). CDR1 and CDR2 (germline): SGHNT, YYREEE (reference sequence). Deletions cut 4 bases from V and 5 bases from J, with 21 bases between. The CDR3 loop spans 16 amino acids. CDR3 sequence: CASSPRQGGTRETQYF. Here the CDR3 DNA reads TGTGCCAGCAGCCCGAGACAGGGCGGGACTAGGGAGACCCAGTACTTC.

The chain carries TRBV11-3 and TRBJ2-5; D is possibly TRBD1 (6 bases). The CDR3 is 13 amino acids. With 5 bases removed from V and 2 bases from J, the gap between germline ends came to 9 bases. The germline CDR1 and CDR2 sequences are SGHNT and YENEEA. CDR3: CASSHRAQETQYF. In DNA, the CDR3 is TGTGCCAGCAGCCACAGGGCTCAAGAGACCCAGTACTTC.

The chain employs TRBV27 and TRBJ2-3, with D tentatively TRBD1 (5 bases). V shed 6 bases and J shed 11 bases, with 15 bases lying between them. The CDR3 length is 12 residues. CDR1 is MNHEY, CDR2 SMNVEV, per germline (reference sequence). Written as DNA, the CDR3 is TGTGCCAGCAGGCTGGGCCAGGGTGGGCAGTATTTT. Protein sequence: CASRLGQGGQYF.

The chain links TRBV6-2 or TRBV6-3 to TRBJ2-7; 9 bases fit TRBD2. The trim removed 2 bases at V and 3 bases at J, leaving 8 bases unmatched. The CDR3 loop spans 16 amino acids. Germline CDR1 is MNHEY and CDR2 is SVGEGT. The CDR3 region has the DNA TGTGCCAGCAGTTACCTAGCCGGGACTAGCATCTACGAGCAGTACTTC. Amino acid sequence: CASSYLAGTSIYEQYF.

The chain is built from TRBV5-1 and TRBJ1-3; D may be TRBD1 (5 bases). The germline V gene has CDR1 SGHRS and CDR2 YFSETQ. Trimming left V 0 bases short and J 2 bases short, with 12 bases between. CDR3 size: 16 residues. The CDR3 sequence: CASSLAPGQAGNTIYF. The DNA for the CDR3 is TGCGCCAGCAGCTTGGCGCCAGGGCAGGCTGGAAACACCATATATTTT.

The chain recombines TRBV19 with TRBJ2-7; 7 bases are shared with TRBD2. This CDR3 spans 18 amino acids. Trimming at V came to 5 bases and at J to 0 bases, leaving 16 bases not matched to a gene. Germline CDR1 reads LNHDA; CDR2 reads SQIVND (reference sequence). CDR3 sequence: CASSPHPSAGPSSYEQYF. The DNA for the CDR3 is TGTGCCAGTAGTCCCCACCCCTCAGCGGGGCCGAGCTCCTACGAGCAGTACTTC. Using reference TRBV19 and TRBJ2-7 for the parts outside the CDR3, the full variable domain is DGGITQSPKYLFRKEGQNVTLSCEQNLNHDAMYWYRQDPGQGLRLIYYSQIVNDFQKGDIAEGYSVSREKKESFPLTVTSAQKNPTAFYLCASSPHPSAGPSSYEQYFGPGTRLTVT.

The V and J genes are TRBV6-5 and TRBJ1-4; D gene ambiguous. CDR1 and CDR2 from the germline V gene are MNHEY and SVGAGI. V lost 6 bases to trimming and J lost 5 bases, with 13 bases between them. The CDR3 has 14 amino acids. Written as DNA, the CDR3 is TGTGCCAGCAGGCTAATGGCGGAGAATGAAAAACTGTTTTTT. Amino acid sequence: CASRLMAENEKLFF.

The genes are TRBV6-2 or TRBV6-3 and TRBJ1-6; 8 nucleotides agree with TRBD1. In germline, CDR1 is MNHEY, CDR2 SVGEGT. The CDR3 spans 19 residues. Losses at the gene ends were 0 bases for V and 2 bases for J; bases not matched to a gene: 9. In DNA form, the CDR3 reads TGTGCCAGCAGTTACTCCGGGACAGGAACAGAAACCTATAATTCACCCCTCCACTTT. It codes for CASSYSGTGTETYNSPLHF.

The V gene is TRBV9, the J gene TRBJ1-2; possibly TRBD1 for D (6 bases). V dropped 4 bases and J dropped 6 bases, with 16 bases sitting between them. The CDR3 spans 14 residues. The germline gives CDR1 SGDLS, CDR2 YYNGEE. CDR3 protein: CASSPRGRGDGYTF. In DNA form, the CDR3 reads TGTGCCAGCAGCCCCCGGGGCAGGGGAGATGGCTACACCTTC.

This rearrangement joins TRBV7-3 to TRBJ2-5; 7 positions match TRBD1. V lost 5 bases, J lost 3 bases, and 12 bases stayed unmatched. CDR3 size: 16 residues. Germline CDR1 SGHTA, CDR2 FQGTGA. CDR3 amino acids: CASSPERGQGEETQYF. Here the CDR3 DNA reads TGTGCCAGCAGCCCCGAGAGGGGGCAGGGCGAAGAGACCCAGTACTTC.

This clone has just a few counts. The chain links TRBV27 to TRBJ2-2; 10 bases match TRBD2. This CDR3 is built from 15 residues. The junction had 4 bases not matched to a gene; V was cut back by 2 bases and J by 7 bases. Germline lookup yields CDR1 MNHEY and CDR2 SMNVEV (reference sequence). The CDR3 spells CASSLEAGGFGELFF. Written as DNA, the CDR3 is TGTGCCAGCAGTTTAGAAGCGGGAGGGTTCGGGGAGCTGTTTTTT.

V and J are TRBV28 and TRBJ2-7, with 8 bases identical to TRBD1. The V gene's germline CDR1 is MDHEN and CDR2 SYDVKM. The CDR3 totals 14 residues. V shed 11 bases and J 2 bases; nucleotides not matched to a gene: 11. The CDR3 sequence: CAWGRTGLAYEQYF. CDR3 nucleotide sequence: TGTGCCTGGGGGAGGACAGGGCTAGCCTACGAGCAGTACTTC.

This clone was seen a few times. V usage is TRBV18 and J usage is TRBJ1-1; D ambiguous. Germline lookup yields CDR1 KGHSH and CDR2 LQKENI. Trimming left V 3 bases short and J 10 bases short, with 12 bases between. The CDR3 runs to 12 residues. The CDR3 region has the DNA TGTGCCAGCTCACCTTTGGATGCGGGAGCTTTCTTT. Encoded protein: CASSPLDAGAFF.

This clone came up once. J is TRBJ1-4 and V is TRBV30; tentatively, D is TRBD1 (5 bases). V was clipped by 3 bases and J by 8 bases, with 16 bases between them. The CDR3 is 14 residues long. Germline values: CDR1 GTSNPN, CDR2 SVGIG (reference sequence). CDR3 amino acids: CAWSPGGEREKLFF. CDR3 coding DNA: TGTGCCTGGAGCCCTGGGGGGGAGAGAGAAAAACTGTTTTTT.

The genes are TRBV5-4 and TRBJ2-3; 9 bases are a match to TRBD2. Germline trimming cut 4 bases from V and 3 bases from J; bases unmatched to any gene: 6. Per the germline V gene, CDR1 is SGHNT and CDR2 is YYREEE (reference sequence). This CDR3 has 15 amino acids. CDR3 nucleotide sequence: TGTGCCAGCAGCCCCCCCACTAGCGGGACAGATACGCAGTATTTT. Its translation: CASSPPTSGTDTQYF. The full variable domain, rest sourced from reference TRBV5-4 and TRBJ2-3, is ETGVTQSPTHLIKTRGQQVTLRCSSQSGHNTVSWYQQALGQGPQFIFQYYREEENGRGNFPPRFSGLQFPNYSSELNVNALELDDSALYLCASSPPTSGTDTQYFGPGTRLTVL.

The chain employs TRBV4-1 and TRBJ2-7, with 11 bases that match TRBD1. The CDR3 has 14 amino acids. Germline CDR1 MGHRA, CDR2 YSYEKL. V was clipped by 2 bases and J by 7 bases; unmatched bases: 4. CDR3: CASSQRTGGYEQYF. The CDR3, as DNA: TGCGCCAGCAGCCAACGGACAGGGGGCTATGAGCAGTACTTC.

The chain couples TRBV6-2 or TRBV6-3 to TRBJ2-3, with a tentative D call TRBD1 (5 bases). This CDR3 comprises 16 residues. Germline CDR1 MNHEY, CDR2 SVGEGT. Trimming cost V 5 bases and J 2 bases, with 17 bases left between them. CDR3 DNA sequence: TGTGCCAGCAGTCCAGCCAGGACACCAAACACAGATACGCAGTATTTT. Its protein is CASSPARTPNTDTQYF.

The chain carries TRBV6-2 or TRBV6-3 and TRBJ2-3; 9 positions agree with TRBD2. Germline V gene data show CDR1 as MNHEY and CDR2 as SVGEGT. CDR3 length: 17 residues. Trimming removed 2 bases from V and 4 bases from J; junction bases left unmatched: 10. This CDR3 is CASSYGVAGVFSDTQYF. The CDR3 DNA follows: TGTGCCAGCAGTTACGGGGTAGCGGGAGTTTTTTCAGATACGCAGTATTTT.

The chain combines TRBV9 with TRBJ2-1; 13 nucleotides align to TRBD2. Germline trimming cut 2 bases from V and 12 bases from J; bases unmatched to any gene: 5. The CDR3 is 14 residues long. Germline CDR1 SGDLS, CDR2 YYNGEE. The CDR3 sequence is CASSVGLAGEVQFF. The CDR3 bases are TGTGCCAGCAGCGTCGGACTAGCGGGAGAGGTGCAGTTCTTC.

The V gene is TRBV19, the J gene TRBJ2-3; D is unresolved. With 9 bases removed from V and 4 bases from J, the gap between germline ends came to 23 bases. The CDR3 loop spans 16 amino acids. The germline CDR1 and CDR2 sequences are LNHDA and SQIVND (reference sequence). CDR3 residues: CARPHHHSNWADTQYF. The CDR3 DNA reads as TGTGCCAGACCCCATCACCACAGTAATTGGGCAGATACGCAGTATTTT. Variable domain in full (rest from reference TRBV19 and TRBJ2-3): DGGITQSPKYLFRKEGQNVTLSCEQNLNHDAMYWYRQDPGQGLRLIYYSQIVNDFQKGDIAEGYSVSREKKESFPLTVTSAQKNPTAFYLCARPHHHSNWADTQYFGPGTRLTVL.

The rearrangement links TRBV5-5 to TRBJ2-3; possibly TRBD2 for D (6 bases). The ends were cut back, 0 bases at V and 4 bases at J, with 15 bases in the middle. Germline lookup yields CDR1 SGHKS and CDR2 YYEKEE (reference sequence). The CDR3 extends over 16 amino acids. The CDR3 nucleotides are TGTGCCAGCAGCTTGGGGAGACTAGGAGTCGCAGATACGCAGTATTTT. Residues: CASSLGRLGVADTQYF.